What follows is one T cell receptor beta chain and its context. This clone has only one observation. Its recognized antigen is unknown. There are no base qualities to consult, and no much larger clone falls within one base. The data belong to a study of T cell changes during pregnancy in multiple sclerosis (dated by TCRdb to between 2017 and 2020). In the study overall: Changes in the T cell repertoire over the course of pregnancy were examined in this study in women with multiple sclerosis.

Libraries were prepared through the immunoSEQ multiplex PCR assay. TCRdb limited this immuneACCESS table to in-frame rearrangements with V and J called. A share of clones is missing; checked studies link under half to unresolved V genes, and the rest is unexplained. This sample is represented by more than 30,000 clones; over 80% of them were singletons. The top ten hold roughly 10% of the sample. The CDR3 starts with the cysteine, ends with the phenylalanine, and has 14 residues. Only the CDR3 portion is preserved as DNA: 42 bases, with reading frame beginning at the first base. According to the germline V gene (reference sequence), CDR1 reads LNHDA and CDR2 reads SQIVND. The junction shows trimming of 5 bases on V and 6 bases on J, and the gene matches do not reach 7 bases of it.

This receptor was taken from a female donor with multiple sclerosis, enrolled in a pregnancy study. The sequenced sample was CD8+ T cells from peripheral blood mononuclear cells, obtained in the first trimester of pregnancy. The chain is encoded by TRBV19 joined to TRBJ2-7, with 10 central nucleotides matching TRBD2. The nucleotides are TGTGCCAGTAGTGATCTAGCGGGAGAATCCGAGCAGTACTTC. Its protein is CASSDLAGESEQYF.